Shown below are 32 T cell receptor beta chains from a single sample sequenced in a study of breast tumors, draining lymph nodes, adjacent tissues (dated by TCRdb to the mid-2010s). The axillary draining lymph nodes of breast cancer patients were the source of the lymph node samples. Receptor libraries were prepared by multiplex PCR. Sequencer: Illumina HiSeq 2000. TCRdb cleaned the public reads at Q25 with fastp, built clones with MiXCR and kept in-frame beta chains. When rows share a CDR3 protein, they turn into one entry using the most common DNA and genes. This sample has under 150,000 distinct CDR3 sequences in its table, and around 20% of those were observed once. The ten largest clones take up about 2.2% of the sample. The sample consisted of axillary lymph node tissue. Receptors originate from a female donor with breast cancer. Some clones in this sample may be carry-over from other donors' samples.

This chain uses TRBV5-1 with TRBJ2-7; no definite D call. The CDR3 covers 15 residues. Between the trimmed V and J ends, which lost 4 bases and 1 base, there was a span of 15 bases. CDR1 is SGHRS, CDR2 YFSETQ, per germline. The DNA for the CDR3 is TGCGCCAGCAGCCTGGACGGCCATATTTCCTACGAGCAGTACTTC. This gives the protein CASSLDGHISYEQYF.

Remarks on this clonotype: A clone one base away is much larger, so this may be a read error. The chain couples TRBV3-1 to TRBJ2-7; D not certain. The germline V gene has CDR1 LGHDT and CDR2 YNNKEL (reference sequence). V was cut by 2 bases and J by 3 bases, with 11 bases left in between. CDR3 length equals 14 residues. This CDR3 is CASSQCNRGYEQYF. CDR3 coding DNA: TGTGCCAGCAGCCAATGCAACAGAGGCTACGAGCAGTACTTC.

At least ten counts were recorded for this clonotype. The genes are TRBV10-2 and TRBJ2-7; the match to TRBD2 covers 9 bases. After removal of 5 bases from V and 5 bases from J, the junction contained 10 bases not matched to a gene. CDR3 length equals 15 residues. Germline V lookup: CDR1 WSHSY, CDR2 SAAADI. The CDR3 DNA reads TGCGCCAGCAGTAAGCTAGCGGGGTCCCAAAACGAGCAGTACTTC. Protein product: CASSKLAGSQNEQYF.

Of note for this clonotype: This may be a read error: a much more frequent sequence differs by one nucleotide. The conserved phenylalanine or tryptophan is not found at the CDR3 terminus, so this likely reflects a read error. The chain employs TRBV7-2 and TRBJ1-5; 7 positions match TRBD1. The germline gives CDR1 SGHTA, CDR2 FQGNSA. Trimming took 6 bases from V and 5 from J; bases not matched to a gene: 4. The CDR3 covers 13 residues. The CDR3 reads CASSSDRDQPQHV. In DNA, the CDR3 is TGTGCCAGCAGTTCCGACAGGGATCAGCCCCAGCATGTT.

With respect to this clonotype: A much larger clone lies one base from this, so it may be a read error. The chain couples TRBV6-5 to TRBJ1-4, with TRBD1 identical over 11 bases. Germline V gene sequence: CDR1 MNHEY, CDR2 SVGAGI. CDR3 length: 15 residues. The trim removed 4 bases at V and 5 bases at J, leaving 3 bases unmatched. DNA of the CDR3: TGTGCCAGCAGTTGGGACAGGGGGTCCAATGAAAAACTGTTTTTT. This translates into CASSWDRGSNEKLFF.

Many counts were recorded for this clonotype. J is TRBJ1-4 and V is TRBV5-1; no clear D gene. Between the trimmed V and J ends, which lost 2 bases and 3 bases, there was a span of 5 bases. This CDR3 has 13 residues. Germline V gene data show CDR1 as SGHRS and CDR2 as YFSETQ. As DNA, the CDR3 is TGCGCCAGCAGCTTCGGAGCTAATGAAAAACTGTTTTTT. It yields the protein CASSFGANEKLFF. Drawing the rest from reference TRBV5-1 and TRBJ1-4, the complete variable domain is KAGVTQTPRYLIKTRGQQVTLSCSPISGHRSVSWYQQTPGQGLQFLFEYFSETQRNKGNFPGRFSGRQFSNSRSEMNVSTLELGDSALYLCASSFGANEKLFFGSGTQLSVL.

The rearrangement uses TRBV12-3 or TRBV12-4 and TRBJ1-1, with D unclear. Trimming removed 5 bases at V and 1 base at J, with 11 bases between. CDR3 length: 14 residues. CDR3 nucleotides: TGTGCCAGCAGTCGGCCCGGCAGGAACACTGAAGCTTTCTTT. Protein sequence: CASSRPGRNTEAFF.

This sequence joins TRBV29-1 and TRBJ2-6, with TRBD1 identical over 9 bases. V dropped 3 bases and J dropped 0; count of bases not matched to a gene: 0. Germline CDR1 and CDR2: SQVTM and ANQGSEA. The CDR3 contains 15 residues. The CDR3 spells CSVETGGSGANVLTF. In DNA form, the CDR3 reads TGCAGCGTTGAGACAGGGGGCTCTGGGGCCAACGTCCTGACTTTC.

This clonotype was seen many times. The rearrangement uses TRBV5-5 and TRBJ2-7; D remains ambiguous. The CDR3 contains 14 residues. Deletions cut 1 base from V and 6 bases from J, with 14 bases between. In germline, CDR1 is SGHKS, CDR2 YYEKEE (reference sequence). CDR3 sequence (DNA): TGTGCCAGCAGCTTGATGCAGAGAACTACCGAGCAGTACTTC. Encoded protein: CASSLMQRTTEQYF.

This clonotype was seen repeatedly, ten times or more. This sequence joins TRBV19 and TRBJ2-7; D is uncertain. Germline CDR1 and CDR2: LNHDA and SQIVND (reference sequence). The germline V and J ends were trimmed by 3 bases and 5 bases, with 14 bases remaining between them. The CDR3 totals 14 residues. Here the CDR3 DNA reads TGTGCCAGTAGTATCTCTATGCTTGTTGACGAGCAGTACTTC. This sequence encodes CASSISMLVDEQYF.

This clonotype has a count of ten or more. The chain has TRBV6-6 and TRBJ2-6; the D is unclear. Germline CDR1 reads MNHNY; CDR2 reads SVGAGI (reference sequence). Trimming pared 2 bases from V and 0 bases from J, leaving 11 bases between. This CDR3 comprises 17 residues. In nucleotides, the CDR3 is TGTGCCAGCAGTTACCCTAGAAGGCGCTCTGGGGCCAACGTCCTGACTTTC. Translation gives CASSYPRRRSGANVLTF.

This clonotype was observed at least ten times. The chain carries TRBV10-3 and TRBJ2-7; the D gene is possibly TRBD2 (5 bases). The ends were cut back, 0 bases at V and 4 bases at J, with 13 bases in the middle. CDR1 ENHRY and CDR2 SYGVKD come from the germline V gene. The CDR3 covers 15 residues. CDR3: CAISESPADRYEQYF. The CDR3 DNA reads as TGTGCCATCAGTGAGTCCCCAGCGGATCGTTACGAGCAGTACTTC.

This clonotype was detected many times. The rearrangement joins TRBV19 to TRBJ2-3, with 10 bases lining up with TRBD1. Trimming took 5 bases from V and 5 from J; bases not matched to a gene: 7. The CDR3 totals 15 residues. The germline V gene encodes CDR1 LNHDA and CDR2 SQIVND (reference sequence). For the CDR3, the DNA is TGTGCCAGTAGTGACCCCGACAGGGGGCAAGATACGCAGTATTTT. This translates into CASSDPDRGQDTQYF.

A word on this clonotype: One end of the junction does not line up with germline, which may come from a read error. The CDR3 sequence is CASSRHGGKTPQCF. The CDR3 region has the DNA TGTGCCAGCAGCCGACATGGGGGGAAAACCCCCCAGTGCTTC. The V gene is TRBV14, the J gene TRBJ2-5; D possibly corresponds to TRBD2 (6 bases). Germline V gene lookup returns CDR1 SGHDN and CDR2 FVKESK. This CDR3 contains 14 residues.

This clonotype was picked up many times. Written as DNA, the CDR3 is TGCGCCAGCAGCCAAGATGTAGGGCGCGGGTATGGCTACACCTTC. Protein: CASSQDVGRGYGYTF. The rearrangement joins TRBV4-1 to TRBJ1-2; D ambiguous. Looked up from germline, CDR1 is MGHRA and CDR2 is YSYEKL. Trimming cost V 0 bases and J 5 bases, with 13 bases left between them. The CDR3 sequence is 15 residues long.

This clonotype was seen at least ten times. V gene TRBV20-1 combines with J gene TRBJ2-3; D not resolved. Trimming took 4 bases from V and 0 from J, leaving 14 bases between them. The CDR3 loop spans 15 amino acids. The germline gives CDR1 DFQATT, CDR2 SNEGSKA (reference sequence). The CDR3 DNA sequence: TGCAGTGCTATAAGCGATGTTCCTAGCACAGATACGCAGTATTTT. As protein: CSAISDVPSTDTQYF.

Of note for this clonotype: This could be a read error, since a much larger clone is one nucleotide away. The CDR3 does not close with the conserved phenylalanine or tryptophan, likely indicating a read error. The chain recombines TRBV5-5 with TRBJ2-3; unclear D gene. The CDR3 length is 15 residues. Trimming cost V 0 bases and J 0 bases, with 8 bases left between them. Per germline, CDR1 SGHKS and CDR2 YYEKEE (reference sequence). CDR3 nucleotide sequence: TGTGCCAGCAGCTTGGGACCCCTCAGCACAGATACGCAGTATCTT. Encoded protein: CASSLGPLSTDTQYL.

The V and J genes are TRBV19 and TRBJ2-2; TRBD2 agrees at 10 bases. CDR3 size: 15 residues. Looked up from germline, CDR1 is LNHDA and CDR2 is SQIVND (reference sequence). J gave up 4 bases and V 5 bases, and 4 bases lay outside the gene matches. The CDR3 region is CASSLTSGATGELFF. CDR3 in DNA: TGTGCCAGTAGTTTAACTAGCGGGGCCACCGGGGAGCTGTTTTTT.

This clonotype appeared many times. V usage is TRBV27 and J usage is TRBJ2-5, with D tentatively TRBD1 (6 bases). Germline loops: CDR1 MNHEY, CDR2 SMNVEV (reference sequence). Trimming took 5 bases from V and 1 from J, leaving 14 bases between them. CDR3 length: 15 amino acids. DNA of the CDR3: TGTGCCAGCAGTCCATCGGACAGTTTCCAAGAGACCCAGTACTTC. Amino acid sequence: CASSPSDSFQETQYF.

This chain uses TRBV18 with TRBJ1-3; D unresolved. Germline values: CDR1 KGHSH, CDR2 LQKENI. Trimming took 6 bases from V and 0 from J, leaving 15 bases between them. This CDR3 spans 16 amino acids. CDR3 nucleotides: TGTGCCAGCTCCCCTACCAGAAGTCTCTCTGGAAACACCATATATTTT. It is translated as CASSPTRSLSGNTIYF.

This clonotype was picked up a small number of times. This rearrangement joins TRBV4-2 to TRBJ1-5; no clear D gene. Germline loops: CDR1 LGHNA, CDR2 YNFKEQ. CDR3 length: 16 amino acids. The V and J ends lost 0 bases and 0 bases respectively, with 9 bases between them. The CDR3 DNA sequence: TGTGCCAGCAGCCAAGAATTTGAGGCTAGCAATCAGCCCCAGCATTTT. Its protein product is CASSQEFEASNQPQHF.

This clonotype was observed at least ten times. The rearrangement joins TRBV11-2 to TRBJ2-5; D possibly corresponds to TRBD2 (5 bases). With 8 bases removed from V and 5 bases from J, the gap between germline ends came to 18 bases. This CDR3 has 14 amino acids. In germline, CDR1 is SGHAT, CDR2 FQNNGV. The CDR3 here is CASGRGLGGETQYF. CDR3 DNA sequence: TGTGCCAGCGGGAGAGGGCTCGGTGGGGAGACCCAGTACTTC.

This clonotype was seen repeatedly, ten times or more. The chain recombines TRBV6-1 with TRBJ2-5, with TRBD2 as a possible D gene (5 bases). This CDR3 is 13 amino acids long. The V gene lost 7 bases and the J gene lost 1 base, with 10 bases spanning the gap. Germline assignment: CDR1 MNHNS and CDR2 SASEGT. CDR3 region: CASTRDPQETQYF. The CDR3 coding sequence is TGTGCCAGCACCCGGGATCCCCAAGAGACCCAGTACTTC.

This clonotype appeared once. The chain joins TRBV5-1 to TRBJ1-1; TRBD1 matches at 9 bases. The CDR3 runs to 15 residues. Germline trimming cut 3 bases from V and 10 bases from J; bases unmatched to any gene: 13. CDR1 and CDR2 (germline): SGHRS, YFSETQ. The CDR3 reads CASSSRTGATFVAFF. Written as DNA, the CDR3 is TGCGCCAGCAGCTCTCGGACAGGGGCCACCTTCGTAGCTTTCTTT.

Ten or more counts support this clonotype. An end of the junction differs from the germline gene, which may be a read error. V is TRBV5-8 and J is TRBJ1-5; D is possibly TRBD1 (5 bases). This CDR3 comprises 15 residues. From germline, CDR1 is SGHTS and CDR2 YDEGEE. CDR3 bases: TGTGCCAGCAGGAGAGGGGCTCTGCGCAATCAGCCCCAGCGTTTT. It translates to CASRRGALRNQPQRF.

Note on this clonotype: A much larger clone sits a single nucleotide away, making a read error possible. The chain employs TRBV12-3 or TRBV12-4 and TRBJ2-5, with D possibly TRBD1 on 6 matching bases. The CDR3 loop spans 13 amino acids. CDR3 in DNA: TGTGCCAGCAGTCTCAGACAGGTTGAGACCCAGTGCTTC. Translated, it gives CASSLRQVETQCF.

This clonotype was detected many times. This chain uses TRBV12-3 or TRBV12-4 with TRBJ1-5, with D uncertain. Trimming removed 2 bases from V and 4 bases from J, with 9 bases in between. The length of the CDR3 is 14 residues. This CDR3 is CASSLRMGNQPQHF. The CDR3 DNA is TGTGCCAGCAGTTTAAGGATGGGGAATCAGCCCCAGCATTTT.

Comment on this clonotype: Since no conserved phenylalanine or tryptophan closes the CDR3, a read error is the likely cause. V is TRBV28 and J is TRBJ1-2; 9 nucleotides line up with TRBD1. This CDR3 comprises 14 residues. Germline assignment: CDR1 MDHEN and CDR2 SYDVKM. The CDR3 is CASGLNRGRDGYTL. The CDR3 bases are TGTGCCAGCGGTTTGAACAGGGGGCGCGATGGCTACACCCTC.

V and J are TRBV4-2 and TRBJ1-5; D ambiguous. Trimming stripped 1 base from V and 6 bases from J, with 13 bases between. Germline-derived CDR1 and CDR2 are LGHNA and YNFKEQ. The CDR3 is 15 amino acids. CDR3 coding DNA: TGTGCCAGCAGCCAAGGGGGAGGCGGGGTTCAGCCCCAGCATTTT. Its protein product is CASSQGGGGVQPQHF.

This clonotype was seen many times. The chain employs TRBV19 and TRBJ2-1; 10 bases agree with TRBD2. The CDR3 has 15 amino acids. V gave up 4 bases and J gave up 4 bases; unmatched junction bases: 4. Germline CDR1 and CDR2: LNHDA and SQIVND (reference sequence). For the CDR3, the DNA is TGTGCCAGTAGTAGGGAACTAGCGGGGTACAATGAGCAGTTCTTC. It codes for CASSRELAGYNEQFF.

Details on this clonotype: It may be a read error: a sequence one base away is much more abundant. This sequence joins TRBV3-1 and TRBJ2-5; 12 nucleotides align to TRBD2. Germline CDR1 is LGHDT and CDR2 is YNNKEL (reference sequence). CDR3 length: 19 residues. The CDR3 sequence: CASSQVASGRGWGQEAQYF. Here the CDR3 DNA reads TGTGCCAGCAGCCAAGTCGCTAGCGGGAGGGGATGGGGACAAGAGGCCCAGTACTTC.

This clonotype was observed many times. The chain joins TRBV20-1 to TRBJ1-2; the match to TRBD1 covers 7 bases. Germline V lookup: CDR1 DFQATT, CDR2 SNEGSKA (reference sequence). The CDR3 sequence is 12 residues long. V was pared by 6 bases and J by 2 bases, with 3 bases of the junction left unmatched. For the CDR3, the DNA is TGCAGTGCAAAACAGGGGAACTATGGCTACACCTTC. The encoded protein is CSAKQGNYGYTF.